This T cell receptor beta chain is from a study of blood T cell repertoires in COVID-19. Background on the study: There were acute and convalescent COVID-19 samples, and they came from the United States, Italy and Spain. In each case, the material was cDNA or gDNA derived from T cells, B-cell-depleted T cells, or PBMCs.

This CDR3 has 13 amino acids. V dropped 7 bases and J dropped 11 bases, with 20 bases sitting between them. The germline V gene encodes CDR1 MNHEY and CDR2 SVGAGI. Per the study methods: Amplified reference gene primers provided the basis for estimating nucleated cell counts. Assay: immunoSEQ multiplex PCR; the TCRdb copy retains only in-frame clones and omits some. V and J calls and clone size follow that table, whereas D and trimming were derived from the DNA. The sample has approximately 220,000 clones, about nine tenths seen once. The sample taken for sequencing was peripheral blood. The source is a man aged 45-60 years with acute or convalescent COVID-19. V and J are TRBV6-5 and TRBJ1-1; possibly TRBD1 for D (6 bases). This chain's CDR3 is CASTQGQGFFAFF. CDR3 bases: TGTGCCAGCACCCAGGGACAAGGGTTTTTCGCTTTCTTT.